The 19 T cell receptor beta chains presented below share a single source sample, sequenced in a study of beta chain features in type 1 diabetes. All of the isolated RNA was reverse transcribed, so expressed TCRB transcripts were sequenced. Assay used: immunoSEQ multiplex PCR; TCRdb lists only in-frame clones, some missing. The sample lists about 620,000 clones; about a sixth were seen once. The sequenced sample was naive CD4+ T cells from blood. The receptors derive from a man between 18 and 35 years old in good health.

This clone appeared a few times. The chain combines TRBV7-2 with TRBJ1-4; weak D call: TRBD1 (5 bases). The CDR3 has 15 residues. Germline V gene data show CDR1 as SGHTA and CDR2 as FQGNSA. Trimming removed 1 base from V and 7 bases from J, with 13 bases in between. DNA for the CDR3: TGTGCCAGCAGCTTAGATTCAGGGTCTCGTGAAAAACTGTTTTTT. Translation: CASSLDSGSREKLFF.

The chain combines TRBV7-9 with TRBJ2-3; TRBD1 or TRBD2 may be the D gene (5 bases each). Germline CDR1 reads SEHNR; CDR2 reads FQNEAQ (reference sequence). V was shortened by 5 bases and J by 7 bases, with 19 bases between the two germline ends. This CDR3 has 15 amino acids. The CDR3 reads CASSPKVTEGHTQYF. DNA of the CDR3: TGTGCCAGCAGCCCCAAGGTGACAGAGGGACATACGCAGTATTTT. The entire variable domain, with the rest obtained from reference TRBV7-9 and TRBJ2-3, is as follows: DTGVSQNPRHKITKRGQNVTFRCDPISEHNRLYWYRQTLGQGPEFLTYFQNEAQLEKSRLLSDRFSAERPKGSFSTLEIQRTEQGDSAMYLCASSPKVTEGHTQYFGPGTRLTVL.

This clone was seen more than once but under ten times. Other nucleotide sequences from this sample produce the same CDR3. The chain links TRBV7-2 to TRBJ2-7; 8 bases match TRBD1. The CDR3 is 14 amino acids. Trimming removed 1 base from V and 4 bases from J; junction bases left unmatched: 3. CDR1 SGHTA and CDR2 FQGNSA come from the germline V gene. CDR3 region: CASSLGQGAYEQYF. The CDR3 bases are TGTGCCAGCAGCTTAGGGCAGGGGGCATACGAGCAGTACTTC.

This chain uses TRBV9 with TRBJ2-5, with D maybe TRBD2 (6 bases). V gave up 4 bases and J gave up 4 bases, with 14 bases separating them. Germline V lookup: CDR1 SGDLS, CDR2 YYNGEE. CDR3 length: 14 amino acids. The CDR3 DNA reads as TGTGCCAGCAGCACTCAGACCGGGGGAGAGACCCAGTACTTC. Its protein is CASSTQTGGETQYF. Full variable domain (rest looked up from reference TRBV9 and TRBJ2-5): DSGVTQTPKHLITATGQRVTLRCSPRSGDLSVYWYQQSLDQGLQFLIQYYNGEERAKGNILERFSAQQFPDLHSELNLSSLELGDSALYFCASSTQTGGETQYFGPGTRLLVL.

This clone was counted between two and nine times. The chain combines TRBV10-3 with TRBJ1-6; 7 bases map to TRBD1. The V gene's germline CDR1 is ENHRY and CDR2 SYGVKD. This CDR3 spans 13 amino acids. V lost 9 bases and J lost 6; bases outside the gene matches: 5. The CDR3 loop reads CAIQTGINSPLHF. The CDR3 nucleotides read TGTGCCATACAGACAGGGATTAATTCACCCCTCCACTTT.

The V call is TRBV14, the J call TRBJ1-5; D gene uncertain. Looked up from germline, CDR1 is SGHDN and CDR2 is FVKESK. V gave up 2 bases and J gave up 4 bases, with 6 bases separating them. This CDR3 contains 13 residues. The CDR3: CASSQQENQPQHF. CDR3 nucleotide sequence: TGTGCCAGCAGCCAACAGGAGAATCAGCCCCAGCATTTT.

The CDR3 DNA is TGCGCCAGCAGCTTTGGAGGGGCGGACACCGGGGAGCTGTTTTTT. Protein: CASSFGGADTGELFF. V and J are TRBV5-1 and TRBJ2-2; weak D call: TRBD2 (6 bases). The CDR3 runs to 15 residues. V lost 2 bases to trimming and J lost 3 bases, with 11 bases between them. Germline values: CDR1 SGHRS, CDR2 YFSETQ.

This clone was detected a few times. The V and J genes are TRBV29-1 and TRBJ2-7, with D hard to call. This CDR3 has 13 residues. V dropped 4 bases and J dropped 0 bases, with 10 bases sitting between them. The V gene's germline CDR1 is SQVTM and CDR2 ANQGSEA. The CDR3 DNA reads TGCAGCGTTGCGGCCCGGCTCTCCTACGAGCAGTACTTC. Translation: CSVAARLSYEQYF.

There are a few counts of this clone. The chain is built from TRBV6-5 and TRBJ1-1, with D tentatively TRBD1 (5 bases). CDR3 length equals 15 residues. The germline CDR1 and CDR2 sequences are MNHEY and SVGAGI. V dropped 6 bases and J dropped 1 base, with 15 bases sitting between them. The CDR3 nucleotides read TGTGCCAGCAGCCTTACCCAGACAGCGAACACTGAAGCTTTCTTT. Its protein is CASSLTQTANTEAFF.

This clone was detected only a few times. CDR3 coding DNA: TGTGCCAGCAGCCTCTTCCAGGGGGTTTCAGAGACCCAGTACTTC. Translation: CASSLFQGVSETQYF. The V call is TRBV14, the J call TRBJ2-5; the match to TRBD1 covers 7 bases. Germline V gives CDR1 SGHDN, CDR2 FVKESK. The CDR3 sequence is 15 residues long. V was clipped by 4 bases and J by 4 bases; unmatched bases: 9.

Only a few counts were recorded for this clone. V gene TRBV27 combines with J gene TRBJ1-2; D is possibly TRBD1 (5 bases). The CDR3 sequence is 14 residues long. The germline V gene encodes CDR1 MNHEY and CDR2 SMNVEV (reference sequence). The V gene lost 3 bases and the J gene lost 2 bases, with 10 bases spanning the gap. The CDR3 loop reads CASSFIPGNYGYTF. Here the CDR3 DNA reads TGTGCCAGCAGTTTCATTCCAGGGAACTATGGCTACACCTTC.

The V and J genes are TRBV7-2 and TRBJ2-3; 9 nucleotides match TRBD2. CDR1 SGHTA and CDR2 FQGNSA come from the germline V gene. The CDR3 is 15 amino acids. V was pared by 5 bases and J by 4 bases, with 7 bases of the junction left unmatched. Here the CDR3 DNA reads TGTGCCAGCAGCAAGCAAGCGGGAGGCGCAGATACGCAGTATTTT. Translation: CASSKQAGGADTQYF.

The J gene is TRBJ2-7, the V gene TRBV30; D gene ambiguous. Germline V gene data show CDR1 as GTSNPN and CDR2 as SVGIG (reference sequence). CDR3 length: 14 residues. Trimming took off 1 base at V and 3 bases at J, with 13 bases between the two ends. CDR3 DNA: TGTGCCTGGAGTGGACTTCGTCAGTACTACGAGCAGTACTTC. Translating it yields CAWSGLRQYYEQYF.

This clone was seen more than once but under ten times. The genes are TRBV18 and TRBJ1-2, with 9 bases lining up with TRBD1. This CDR3 has 17 residues. After removal of 2 bases from V and 4 bases from J, the junction contained 11 bases not matched to a gene. Germline V gene data show CDR1 as KGHSH and CDR2 as LQKENI. CDR3 in amino acids: CASSPYRTGAGLYGYTF. Written as DNA, the CDR3 is TGTGCCAGCTCACCATATAGGACAGGGGCCGGGCTCTATGGCTACACCTTC.

This chain joins TRBV27 and TRBJ1-5, with 8 nucleotides matching TRBD1. The CDR3 consists of 14 residues. V shed 6 bases and J 5 bases; nucleotides not matched to a gene: 6. Per the germline V gene, CDR1 is MNHEY and CDR2 is SMNVEV (reference sequence). The CDR3 sequence: CASRRTGPYQPQHF. DNA for the CDR3: TGTGCCAGCAGAAGGACAGGGCCCTATCAGCCCCAGCATTTT.

The chain couples TRBV18 to TRBJ2-5, with TRBD1 identical over 11 bases. Germline values: CDR1 KGHSH, CDR2 LQKENI. The V and J ends lost 3 bases and 5 bases, in that order; junction bases with no gene match: 5. This CDR3 contains 15 residues. CDR3 region: CASSPGQGASETQYF. The CDR3 DNA reads TGTGCCAGCTCACCCGGACAGGGGGCGTCGGAGACCCAGTACTTC.

This clone occurred a few times. The chain has TRBV19 and TRBJ2-4; the match to TRBD2 covers 13 bases. Germline V gene data show CDR1 as LNHDA and CDR2 as SQIVND (reference sequence). V trimming: 5 bases; J trimming: 1 base; junction bases outside the gene matches: 5. CDR3 length equals 17 residues. CDR3 coding DNA: TGTGCCAGTAGTCGGACTAGCGGGAGTCCTGCCAAAAACATTCAGTACTTC. Translated: CASSRTSGSPAKNIQYF.

This clone was seen only a few times. This sequence joins TRBV4-1 and TRBJ2-2; D unclear. The CDR3 extends over 15 amino acids. V was clipped by 0 bases and J by 4 bases, with 9 bases between them. Per germline, CDR1 MGHRA and CDR2 YSYEKL. Here the CDR3 DNA reads TGCGCCAGCAGCCAAGATCTAGTGCCCACCGGGGAGCTGTTTTTT. It translates to CASSQDLVPTGELFF.

In this sample, this clone turned up a few times. V is TRBV4-3 and J is TRBJ1-1, with a possible D match to TRBD1 (5 bases). V shed 0 bases and J shed 4 bases, with 12 bases lying between them. CDR1 LGHNA and CDR2 YSLEER come from the germline V gene. The CDR3 runs to 15 residues. Here the CDR3 reads CASSQELGRVTEAFF. The CDR3 coding sequence is TGCGCCAGCAGCCAAGAGTTGGGCAGGGTCACTGAAGCTTTCTTT.